The 9 T cell receptor beta chains in this list originate from one sample, sequenced in a study of cytomegalovirus exposure and HLA in healthy donors. Some clones are missing from TCRdb's copy, which holds only in-frame ones; the method was immunoSEQ multiplex PCR. The table includes a few hundred thousand clones, around 87% detected once. The sample consisted of PBMCs. The source is a woman under 30 in good health and CMV-seronegative.

The gene calls are TRBV5-6 and TRBJ1-2; the D is unclear. CDR1 SGHDT and CDR2 YYEEEE come from the germline V gene. CDR3 length: 13 amino acids. V shed 8 bases and J shed 2 bases, with 13 bases lying between them. CDR3 protein: CASHNSQNYGYTF. CDR3 sequence (DNA): TGTGCCAGTCACAACAGCCAAAACTATGGCTACACCTTC.

The chain has TRBV5-1 and TRBJ2-4, with TRBD2 as a possible D gene (5 bases). Trimming took off 3 bases at V and 0 bases at J, with 16 bases between the two ends. Germline assignment: CDR1 SGHRS and CDR2 YFSETQ. The length of the CDR3 is 17 residues. CDR3 loop: CASSYRGWLGAKNIQYF. For the CDR3, the DNA is TGCGCCAGCAGCTATCGAGGGTGGTTGGGAGCCAAAAACATTCAGTACTTC.

The chain joins TRBV4-1 to TRBJ1-1, with D perhaps matching TRBD1 (6 bases). Trimming cost V 1 base and J 5 bases, with 17 bases left between them. The germline CDR1 and CDR2 sequences are MGHRA and YSYEKL. This CDR3 spans 16 amino acids. This CDR3 is CASSQVLQGGYTEAFF. CDR3 DNA sequence: TGCGCCAGCAGCCAAGTGCTACAGGGCGGGTATACTGAAGCTTTCTTT.

In its sample, this clone was seen once. This chain links TRBV30 with TRBJ1-4; tentative D call: TRBD1 (5 bases). CDR1 is GTSNPN and CDR2 is SVGIG in the germline V gene (reference sequence). The CDR3 extends over 15 amino acids. With 1 base removed from V and 0 bases from J, the gap between germline ends came to 9 bases. As DNA, the CDR3 is TGTGCCTGGAGTGGGCCGGGGGCAACTAATGAAAAACTGTTTTTT. It translates to CAWSGPGATNEKLFF.

The chain combines TRBV19 with TRBJ1-1; weak D call: TRBD1 (6 bases). The germline V and J ends were trimmed by 6 bases and 2 bases, with 13 bases remaining between them. Germline V gene data show CDR1 as LNHDA and CDR2 as SQIVND (reference sequence). This CDR3 comprises 14 residues. CDR3 coding DNA: TGTGCCAGTAGCATTACAGGGACCAACACTGAAGCTTTCTTT. Translated: CASSITGTNTEAFF. Variable domain in full (rest from reference TRBV19 and TRBJ1-1): DGGITQSPKYLFRKEGQNVTLSCEQNLNHDAMYWYRQDPGQGLRLIYYSQIVNDFQKGDIAEGYSVSREKKESFPLTVTSAQKNPTAFYLCASSITGTNTEAFFGQGTRLTVV.

The sample holds a few counts of this clone. The chain has TRBV25-1 and TRBJ1-2; D is perhaps TRBD1 (6 bases). The CDR3 sequence is 15 residues long. The V gene's germline CDR1 is MGHDK and CDR2 SYGVNS. The V gene lost 4 bases and the J gene lost 5 bases, with 17 bases spanning the gap. In DNA form, the CDR3 reads TGTGCCAGCAGTGTGGCCGATACAGGGATTTATGGCTACACCTTC. Translating gives CASSVADTGIYGYTF.

The chain employs TRBV30 and TRBJ2-3; 8 bases align to TRBD2. This CDR3 is built from 14 residues. Germline trimming cut 8 bases from V and 2 bases from J; bases unmatched to any gene: 9. In germline, CDR1 is GTSNPN, CDR2 SVGIG (reference sequence). CDR3 sequence: CARGAGVPTDTQYF. In DNA, the CDR3 is TGTGCCCGGGGAGCGGGGGTTCCCACAGATACGCAGTATTTT.

This clone has more than one count but fewer than ten. The chain employs TRBV25-1 and TRBJ1-2, with D perhaps matching TRBD1 (6 bases). Germline loops: CDR1 MGHDK, CDR2 SYGVNS. The V gene lost 2 bases and the J gene lost 8 bases, with 18 bases spanning the gap. This CDR3 has 15 residues. The chain's CDR3 is CASSEPGTLTGGYTF. The CDR3 DNA sequence: TGTGCCAGCAGTGAACCGGGGACACTAACTGGGGGCTACACCTTC.

This clone has just one count. The rearrangement joins TRBV30 to TRBJ1-1; TRBD1 might be the D (5 bases). V lost 5 bases and J 2 bases, leaving 21 bases between the germline ends. CDR3 length equals 16 residues. CDR1 GTSNPN and CDR2 SVGIG come from the germline V gene (reference sequence). Here the CDR3 reads CAWLPLVGRGNTEAFF. The CDR3 DNA reads as TGTGCCTGGCTTCCTTTGGTGGGGAGGGGAAACACTGAAGCTTTCTTT.